The 28 T cell receptor beta chains below all came from one sample that was sequenced in a study of cytomegalovirus exposure and HLA in healthy donors. The PCR had 60 Vbeta and 13 Jbeta primers. Clones were read by immunoSEQ multiplex PCR, and TCRdb kept only the in-frame ones, dropping some. Of 150,000 to 200,000 clones in the sample, roughly 88% were seen once. Material for sequencing was PBMCs. These receptors all come from a man between 18 and 29 years old in good health and CMV-seropositive.

A note on this clone: This sample includes further DNA sequences coding for the same CDR3. The J gene is TRBJ1-1, the V gene TRBV29-1, with TRBD1 identical over 7 bases. Germline V gene lookup returns CDR1 SQVTM and CDR2 ANQGSEA. Losses at the gene ends were 7 bases for V and 0 bases for J; bases not matched to a gene: 14. The CDR3 loop spans 16 amino acids. For the CDR3, the DNA is TGCAGCGCACGACAGGGAAGTGGGCCTATGAACACTGAAGCTTTCTTT. This codes for CSARQGSGPMNTEAFF.

V usage is TRBV11-3 and J usage is TRBJ2-7; 9 bases line up with TRBD1. Germline CDR1 is SGHNT and CDR2 is YENEEA. Unmatched junction bases numbered 7, after V lost 4 bases and J lost 0 bases. There are 16 residues in the CDR3. Here the CDR3 DNA reads TGTGCCAGCAGCTCGGGACAGGGTAATTCCTCCTACGAGCAGTACTTC. Translated, it gives CASSSGQGNSSYEQYF. Based on the CDR3 plus reference TRBV11-3 and TRBJ2-7, the full variable domain is EAGVVQSPRYKIIEKKQPVAFWCNPISGHNTLYWYLQNLGQGPELLIRYENEEAVDDSQLPKDRFSAERLKGVDSTLKIQPAELGDSAVYLCASSSGQGNSSYEQYFGPGTRLTVT.

The chain employs TRBV25-1 and TRBJ2-7, with 7 bases that match TRBD1. This CDR3 has 15 amino acids. V lost 2 bases to trimming and J lost 3 bases; unmatched junction nucleotides: 7. Germline-derived CDR1 and CDR2 are MGHDK and SYGVNS. The CDR3 DNA sequence: TGTGCCAGCAGTGAAGCAGGGACAGCTAACTACGAGCAGTACTTC. Amino acid sequence: CASSEAGTANYEQYF.

This chain links TRBV6-4 with TRBJ2-1; 14 bases line up with TRBD2. After removal of 6 bases from V and 6 bases from J, the junction contained 4 bases not matched to a gene. The CDR3 consists of 15 residues. Germline CDR1 is MRHNA and CDR2 is SNTAGT. In DNA, the CDR3 is TGTGCCAGCAGCGAGACTAGCGGGGGGGGCAATGAGCAGTTCTTC. It translates to CASSETSGGGNEQFF.

This sequence joins TRBV18 and TRBJ1-1; D gene unclear. The ends were cut back, 3 bases at V and 0 bases at J, with 5 bases in the middle. Germline-derived CDR1 and CDR2 are KGHSH and LQKENI. The CDR3 totals 13 residues. CDR3 nucleotide sequence: TGTGCCAGCTCACCGGCGGTGAACACTGAAGCTTTCTTT. It is translated as CASSPAVNTEAFF.

The chain has TRBV5-1 and TRBJ1-2, with 9 bases identical to TRBD1. The germline V gene has CDR1 SGHRS and CDR2 YFSETQ. J was trimmed by 3 bases and V by 1 base; bases with no gene match: 1. The CDR3 has 14 amino acids. CDR3 in DNA: TGCGCCAGCAGCTTGACAGGGGGCTACTATGGCTACACCTTC. This codes for CASSLTGGYYGYTF.

This chain links TRBV5-1 with TRBJ2-7; D perhaps matches TRBD2 (6 bases). Trimming took off 2 bases at V and 3 bases at J, with 15 bases between the two ends. Germline values: CDR1 SGHRS, CDR2 YFSETQ. CDR3 length equals 15 residues. Here the CDR3 DNA reads TGCGCCAGCAGCTTTTTAACGGGAGAATACTACGAGCAGTACTTC. It codes for CASSFLTGEYYEQYF.

V gene TRBV7-2 combines with J gene TRBJ1-1, with TRBD1 matching over 7 bases. V gave up 5 bases and J gave up 0 bases; unmatched junction bases: 6. CDR1 is SGHTA, CDR2 FQGNSA, per germline. CDR3 length: 15 amino acids. The CDR3 reads CASSPRTGMNTEAFF. The CDR3 DNA sequence: TGTGCCAGCAGCCCCCGGACAGGAATGAACACTGAAGCTTTCTTT.

The chain recombines TRBV30 with TRBJ2-3; 7 bases are shared with TRBD1. Unmatched junction bases numbered 1, after V lost 0 bases and J lost 4 bases. The CDR3 contains 13 residues. Germline CDR1 reads GTSNPN; CDR2 reads SVGIG (reference sequence). CDR3 nucleotides: TGTGCCTGGAGTGTACAGGGGCCAGATACGCAGTATTTT. Protein: CAWSVQGPDTQYF. Full variable domain (missing parts from reference TRBV30 and TRBJ2-3): SQTIHQWPATLVQPVGSPLSLECTVEGTSNPNLYWYRQAAGRGLQLLFYSVGIGQISSEVPQNLSASRPQDRQFILSSKKLLLSDSGFYLCAWSVQGPDTQYFGPGTRLTVL.

The rearrangement joins TRBV27 to TRBJ1-4, with 8 positions matching TRBD1. This CDR3 region has 15 residues. Germline V CDR1 and CDR2: MNHEY, SMNVEV (reference sequence). V lost 6 bases and J lost 7; bases outside the gene matches: 10. As DNA, the CDR3 is TGTGCCAGCAGGCCCCGACAGGGGCGGGGTGAAAAACTGTTTTTT. It codes for CASRPRQGRGEKLFF.

This sequence joins TRBV7-2 and TRBJ2-7, with a weak D call TRBD2 (7 bases). V was pared by 5 bases and J by 3 bases, with 23 bases between. The CDR3 loop spans 17 amino acids. The germline V gene encodes CDR1 SGHTA and CDR2 FQGNSA. The CDR3 DNA follows: TGTGCCAGCAGCCCTAGGGGGGAGGGACCGACCTTCTACGAGCAGTACTTC. Its protein is CASSPRGEGPTFYEQYF.

This rearrangement joins TRBV9 to TRBJ2-5; 9 positions agree with TRBD1. J gave up 4 bases and V 4 bases, and 5 bases lay outside the gene matches. The CDR3 consists of 14 residues. Germline values: CDR1 SGDLS, CDR2 YYNGEE. The CDR3 is CASSFETGGETQYF. CDR3 nucleotide sequence: TGTGCCAGCAGCTTCGAGACAGGGGGAGAGACCCAGTACTTC.

This clone was observed a few times. CDR3 region: CASTAGQQWPQHF. For the CDR3, the DNA is TGTGCCAGTACCGCCGGACAGCAATGGCCCCAGCATTTT. This chain uses TRBV19 with TRBJ1-5; D perhaps matches TRBD1 (6 bases). Germline V gives CDR1 LNHDA, CDR2 SQIVND (reference sequence). The CDR3 length is 13 residues. The V and J ends lost 7 bases and 9 bases respectively, with 16 bases between them. Looking up the rest from reference TRBV19 and TRBJ1-5 gives the full variable domain: DGGITQSPKYLFRKEGQNVTLSCEQNLNHDAMYWYRQDPGQGLRLIYYSQIVNDFQKGDIAEGYSVSREKKESFPLTVTSAQKNPTAFYLCASTAGQQWPQHFGDGTRLSIL.

The rearrangement links TRBV18 to TRBJ1-6; tentatively, D is TRBD1 (5 bases). This CDR3 spans 17 amino acids. Trimming took 3 bases from V and 0 from J, leaving 12 bases between them. Per the germline V gene, CDR1 is KGHSH and CDR2 is LQKENI. CDR3 bases: TGTGCCAGCTCACCCCGACAGTTAAGCTCCTATAATTCACCCCTCCACTTT. Its protein product is CASSPRQLSSYNSPLHF.

Written as DNA, the CDR3 is TGTGCCTGGAGGGGAGTCTATGGCTACACCTTC. It codes for CAWRGVYGYTF. The chain joins TRBV30 to TRBJ1-2, with D unclear. The CDR3 contains 11 residues. The germline gives CDR1 GTSNPN, CDR2 SVGIG (reference sequence). V shed 3 bases and J shed 4 bases, with 6 bases lying between them.

The chain joins TRBV19 to TRBJ2-1; TRBD2 is a possible D gene (5 bases). Per the germline V gene, CDR1 is LNHDA and CDR2 is SQIVND (reference sequence). The CDR3 sequence is 15 residues long. Trimming left V 5 bases short and J 4 bases short, with 15 bases between. CDR3 amino acids: CASSGSGRTYNEQFF. The CDR3 bases are TGTGCCAGTAGTGGCTCCGGACGGACTTACAATGAGCAGTTCTTC. The entire variable domain, with the rest obtained from reference TRBV19 and TRBJ2-1, is as follows: DGGITQSPKYLFRKEGQNVTLSCEQNLNHDAMYWYRQDPGQGLRLIYYSQIVNDFQKGDIAEGYSVSREKKESFPLTVTSAQKNPTAFYLCASSGSGRTYNEQFFGPGTRLTVL.

This rearrangement joins TRBV10-3 to TRBJ1-2; weak D call: TRBD1 (5 bases). CDR3 size: 17 residues. Deletions cut 3 bases from V and 2 bases from J, with 19 bases between. Germline CDR1 and CDR2: ENHRY and SYGVKD. Here the CDR3 reads CAISDGGEVGGNYGYTF. CDR3 coding DNA: TGTGCCATCAGTGACGGAGGGGAAGTTGGGGGGAACTATGGCTACACCTTC.

The gene calls are TRBV18 and TRBJ1-1; 9 bases are shared with TRBD1. The germline V gene encodes CDR1 KGHSH and CDR2 LQKENI. Losses at the gene ends were 2 bases for V and 1 base for J; bases not matched to a gene: 8. The CDR3 length is 17 residues. The chain's CDR3 is CASSPRQGGRSNTEAFF. The CDR3 nucleotides read TGTGCCAGCTCACCAAGACAGGGGGGACGTTCGAACACTGAAGCTTTCTTT.

The CDR3 protein is CASSPGAATGELFF. CDR3 DNA sequence: TGTGCCAGCTCACCAGGGGCAGCCACCGGGGAGCTGTTTTTT. The gene calls are TRBV18 and TRBJ2-2; TRBD1 might be the D (5 bases). The length of the CDR3 is 14 residues. Looked up from germline, CDR1 is KGHSH and CDR2 is LQKENI. With 2 bases removed from V and 4 bases from J, the gap between germline ends came to 8 bases.

The V and J genes are TRBV10-2 and TRBJ2-2; 7 positions agree with TRBD1. CDR3 length: 15 residues. Germline V CDR1 and CDR2: WSHSY, SAAADI. V was pared by 6 bases and J by 4 bases, with 8 bases of the junction left unmatched. This CDR3 reads CASRPPGDSTGELFF. CDR3 nucleotides: TGCGCCAGCAGACCTCCCGGGGACAGCACCGGGGAGCTGTTTTTT.

The V and J genes are TRBV19 and TRBJ1-5; unclear D gene. The CDR3 consists of 16 residues. Trimming took 9 bases from V and 1 from J, leaving 19 bases between them. In germline, CDR1 is LNHDA, CDR2 SQIVND (reference sequence). CDR3 coding DNA: TGTGCCAGCCAAAGGGAGGGCAGCACCAGCAATCAGCCCCAGCATTTT. This sequence encodes CASQREGSTSNQPQHF.

The rearrangement joins TRBV6-5 to TRBJ1-2, with 7 nucleotides matching TRBD1. This CDR3 is built from 15 residues. The V gene's germline CDR1 is MNHEY and CDR2 SVGAGI. Unmatched junction bases numbered 8, after V lost 7 bases and J lost 0 bases. The CDR3 bases are TGTGCCAGCACCCCGTCCGGGACAGCTAACTATGGCTACACCTTC. Amino acid sequence: CASTPSGTANYGYTF.

The chain recombines TRBV7-8 with TRBJ1-1; D gene unclear. Germline V gives CDR1 SGHVS, CDR2 FQNEAQ. Trimming took 1 base from V and 2 from J, leaving 11 bases between them. CDR3 length: 15 residues. The CDR3 loop is CASSLVQARNTEAFF. The CDR3 DNA sequence: TGTGCCAGCAGCTTAGTTCAGGCCCGAAACACTGAAGCTTTCTTT. Full variable domain (missing parts from reference TRBV7-8 and TRBJ1-1): GAGVSQSPRYKVAKRGQDVALRCDPISGHVSLFWYQQALGQGPEFLTYFQNEAQLDKSGLPSDRFFAERPEGSVSTLKIQRTQQEDSAVYLCASSLVQARNTEAFFGQGTRLTVV.

This sequence joins TRBV30 and TRBJ2-2, with D maybe TRBD1 (6 bases). Deletions cut 6 bases from V and 6 bases from J, with 17 bases between. CDR1 is GTSNPN and CDR2 is SVGIG in the germline V gene (reference sequence). CDR3 size: 14 residues. CDR3 sequence (DNA): TGTGCCTGTAAAGGGACAAAACAAGCCGGGGAGCTGTTTTTT. It is translated as CACKGTKQAGELFF. The full variable domain, with the rest looked up from reference TRBV30 and TRBJ2-2, is SQTIHQWPATLVQPVGSPLSLECTVEGTSNPNLYWYRQAAGRGLQLLFYSVGIGQISSEVPQNLSASRPQDRQFILSSKKLLLSDSGFYLCACKGTKQAGELFFGEGSRLTVL.

This clone was recorded a few times. The rearrangement links TRBV19 to TRBJ1-3; TRBD1 might be the D (5 bases). Trimming took 6 bases from V and 3 from J, leaving 12 bases between them. Germline loops: CDR1 LNHDA, CDR2 SQIVND (reference sequence). This CDR3 contains 14 residues. CDR3 sequence reads: CASSEVGDGNTIYF. The CDR3 DNA follows: TGTGCCAGTAGCGAGGTAGGGGATGGAAACACCATATATTTT.

The chain links TRBV30 to TRBJ1-4; TRBD1 matches 9 bases. This CDR3 region has 12 residues. Germline values: CDR1 GTSNPN, CDR2 SVGIG (reference sequence). V dropped 5 bases and J dropped 8; count of bases not matched to a gene: 3. The CDR3 region is CAWAGQGEKLFF. DNA of the CDR3: TGTGCCTGGGCCGGACAGGGGGAAAAACTGTTTTTT.

The count of this clone is one. This chain joins TRBV15 and TRBJ2-7; 8 nucleotides align to TRBD1. V was pared by 3 bases and J by 9 bases, with 16 bases of the junction left unmatched. Germline CDR1 reads LNHNV; CDR2 reads YYDKDF (reference sequence). The CDR3 is 16 residues long. Written as DNA, the CDR3 is TGTGCCACCAGCAGGGGCCTGGACAGGGCAGATAGCGGGCAGTACTTC. Translating gives CATSRGLDRADSGQYF.

V is TRBV5-8 and J is TRBJ2-7; 10 bases align to TRBD2. The V gene's germline CDR1 is SGHTS and CDR2 YDEGEE. Germline trimming cut 4 bases from V and 2 bases from J; bases unmatched to any gene: 9. This CDR3 is 16 amino acids long. The CDR3 protein is CASSNKSLAGAYEQYF. The DNA of the CDR3 is TGTGCCAGCAGCAACAAATCTCTAGCGGGGGCCTACGAGCAGTACTTC. The entire variable domain, with the rest obtained from reference TRBV5-8 and TRBJ2-7, is as follows: EAGVTQSPTHLIKTRGQQATLRCSPISGHTSVYWYQQALGLGLQFLLWYDEGEERNRGNFPPRFSGRQFPNYSSELNVNALELEDSALYLCASSNKSLAGAYEQYFGPGTRLTVT.